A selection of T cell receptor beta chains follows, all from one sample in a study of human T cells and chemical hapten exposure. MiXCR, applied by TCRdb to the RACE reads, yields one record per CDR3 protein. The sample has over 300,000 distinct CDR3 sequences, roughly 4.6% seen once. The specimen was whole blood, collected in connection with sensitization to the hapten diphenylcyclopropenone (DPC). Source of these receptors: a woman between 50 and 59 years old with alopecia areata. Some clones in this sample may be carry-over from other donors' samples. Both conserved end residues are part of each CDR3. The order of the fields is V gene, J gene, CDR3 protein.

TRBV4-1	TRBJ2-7	CASTKTAGDYEQYF
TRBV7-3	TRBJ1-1	CASSQEGPGTREAFF
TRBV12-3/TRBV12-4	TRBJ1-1	CASSNGRTPHF
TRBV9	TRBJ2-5	CASSVATGTQYF
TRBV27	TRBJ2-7	CASSSLLAGRREQYF
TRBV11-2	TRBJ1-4	CASSLYPLRGLNEKLFF
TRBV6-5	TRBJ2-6	CASSVGQSSGANVLTF
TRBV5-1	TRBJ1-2	CASSVTANYGYTF
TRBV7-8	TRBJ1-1	CASSLTGALRGTEAFF
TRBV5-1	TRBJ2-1	CASSLYASGYNEQFF
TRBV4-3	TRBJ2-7	CASSQVPGVGNEQYF
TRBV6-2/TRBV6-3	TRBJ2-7	CASSTPAGTPVEQYF
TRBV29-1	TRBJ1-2	CSVRRTDYGYTF
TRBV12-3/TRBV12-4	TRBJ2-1	CASSYQRGGTEQFF
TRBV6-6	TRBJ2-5	CASSSIGQLLQETQYF
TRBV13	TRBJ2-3	CASSPNPGDSGGPSTDTQYF
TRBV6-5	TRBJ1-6	CASSSRQQSSYNSPLHF
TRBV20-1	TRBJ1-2	CSARDITNYGYTF
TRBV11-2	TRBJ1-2	CASSLIKYRGYTF
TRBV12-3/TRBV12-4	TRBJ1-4	CASSLRRGLQGGEKLFF
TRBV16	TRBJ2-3	CASSQLWASADTQYF
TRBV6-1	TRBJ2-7	CASTGLAGSYEQYF
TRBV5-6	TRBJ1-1	CASRSTGSTEAFF
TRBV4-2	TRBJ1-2	CASSQDRGTANYGYTF
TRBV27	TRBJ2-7	CASSLSATPAPYEQYF
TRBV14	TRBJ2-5	CASSARLRETQYF
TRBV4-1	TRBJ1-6	CASSQPVRQGERSPLHF
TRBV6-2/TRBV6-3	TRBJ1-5	CASSYGPNQPQHF
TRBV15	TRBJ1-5	CATSREDDNQPQHF
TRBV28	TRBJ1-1	CASGIIVAEAFF
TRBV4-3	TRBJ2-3	CASSQDPDGRADTQYF
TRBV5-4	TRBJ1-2	CASSSRTPLRANYGYTF
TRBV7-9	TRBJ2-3	CASRRGTDTQYF
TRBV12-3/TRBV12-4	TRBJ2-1	CASRLSGTPPYNEQFF
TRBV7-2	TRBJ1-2	CASSIGGSNYGYTF
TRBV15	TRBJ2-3	CATSRDASRDDRGSDTQYF
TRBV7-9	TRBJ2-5	CASNSPSLQETQYF
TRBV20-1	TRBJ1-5	CSARDKGQGANQPQHF
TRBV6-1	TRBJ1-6	CASSEDPRGAYHF
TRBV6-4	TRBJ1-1	CASSQAREAFF
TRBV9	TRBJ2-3	CASSVAGSRADTQYF
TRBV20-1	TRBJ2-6	CSVGGGANVLTF
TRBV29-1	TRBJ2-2	CSLPTGHSNTGELFF
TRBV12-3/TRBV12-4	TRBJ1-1	CASSQDSFHTEAFF
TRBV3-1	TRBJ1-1	CASSQNLQVNTEAFF
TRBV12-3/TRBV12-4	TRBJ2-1	CASSSPSVRFYNEQFF
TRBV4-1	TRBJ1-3	CASSQDLAAGNTIYF
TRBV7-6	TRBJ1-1	CASSPGTTNTEAFF
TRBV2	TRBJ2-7	CASSEELAYEQYF